The clone carrying this TCR beta chain came up a few times. Its antigen is unidentified. This entry is derived from a study of T-cell memory formation after mild COVID-19. The overall study: TCR clusters were mostly donor specific.

Germline-derived CDR1 and CDR2 are SQVTM and ANQGSEA. This CDR3 spans 13 amino acids. V was pared by 4 bases and J by 0 bases, with 10 bases between. TCRdb redid the calling of the 5' RACE reads with MiXCR, one entry per CDR3 protein. The sample yields around 200,000 distinct CDR3 sequences, roughly 20% seen once. Findings and limits, study-wide: Pre-infection memory carried some responding clones, suggesting that cross-reactive memory joined. Clones that shrank (day 15 to 85) were balanced CD4/CD8, whereas later expanders leaned CD4+. Most CD4+ clones that shrank were in CM and EM, while CD8+ ones turned up in EMRA.

Sequencing was carried out using PBMCs or a T cell subset sorted from them (not recorded which). The receptor was derived from a man between 18 and 35 years old who had mild COVID-19 (a few samples of this study predate the infection). Cell type and time point are not known. The chain carries TRBV29-1 and TRBJ2-7; the D gene is possibly TRBD1 (5 bases). The CDR3 bases are TGCAGCGTTGGGCCGGACAACTCCTACGAGCAGTACTTC. Translating it yields CSVGPDNSYEQYF.